A single sample gave rise to the 17 T cell receptor beta chains below, sequenced in a study of shared clonotypes between healthy human individuals. Clones were sequenced by immunoSEQ multiplex PCR, and TCRdb holds only the in-frame ones, with some missing. The repertoire includes a few million clones, approximately 93% of them detected once, and approximately 0.4% sits in the top ten. Sequencing was done on a sample of naive CD4+ T cells from PBMCs. Subset meaning: CD45RA+ positively selected. The receptors originated from a man younger than 35 in good health. Some clones in this sample may be carry-over from other donors' samples.

The chain links TRBV25-1 to TRBJ1-4, with D unresolved. Trimming removed 8 bases at V and 3 bases at J, with 10 bases between. The length of the CDR3 is 13 residues. Per germline, CDR1 MGHDK and CDR2 SYGVNS. The CDR3 spells CASRRSPNEKLFF. CDR3 DNA: TGTGCCAGCCGACGATCCCCTAATGAAAAACTGTTTTTT.

J is TRBJ2-1 and V is TRBV7-9; 7 nucleotides match TRBD2. Germline V gives CDR1 SEHNR, CDR2 FQNEAQ (reference sequence). The junction had 10 bases not matched to a gene; V was cut back by 2 bases and J by 6 bases. The CDR3 sequence is 16 residues long. CDR3 nucleotides: TGTGCCAGCAGCTTACCGGGTAGCAGCGGGGTCAATGAGCAGTTCTTC. Translated: CASSLPGSSGVNEQFF.

This sequence joins TRBV7-8 and TRBJ1-4; 7 bases match TRBD1. Germline V gene sequence: CDR1 SGHVS, CDR2 FQNEAQ. With 9 bases clipped from V and 8 bases from J, the junction kept 3 bases outside the gene matches. The CDR3 length is 11 residues. CDR3 bases: TGTGCCAGTCAACAGGGGGAAAAACTGTTTTTT. As protein: CASQQGEKLFF.

This chain uses TRBV28 with TRBJ1-1; D is uncertain. The CDR3 extends over 15 amino acids. Trimming pared 1 base from V and 5 bases from J, leaving 14 bases between. CDR1 and CDR2 from the germline V gene are MDHEN and SYDVKM. The CDR3 loop reads CASSLFGRFGTEAFF. DNA for the CDR3: TGTGCCAGCAGTTTATTCGGCAGGTTTGGGACTGAAGCTTTCTTT.

The chain combines TRBV7-9 with TRBJ1-1, with D possibly being TRBD1 (6 bases). This CDR3 has 14 amino acids. The V gene's germline CDR1 is SEHNR and CDR2 FQNEAQ (reference sequence). V was clipped by 2 bases and J by 8 bases, with 15 bases between them. As DNA, the CDR3 is TGTGCCAGCAGCTTAAGGGGGGAGGCAGAAGAAGCTTTCTTT. Translated, it gives CASSLRGEAEEAFF. Full variable domain (rest looked up from reference TRBV7-9 and TRBJ1-1): DTGVSQNPRHKITKRGQNVTFRCDPISEHNRLYWYRQTLGQGPEFLTYFQNEAQLEKSRLLSDRFSAERPKGSFSTLEIQRTEQGDSAMYLCASSLRGEAEEAFFGQGTRLTVV.

This clone was observed once. This same CDR3 is encoded by further DNA sequences in the sample. The chain carries TRBV7-8 and TRBJ2-3, with D possibly being TRBD2 (5 bases). The germline V gene encodes CDR1 SGHVS and CDR2 FQNEAQ. The CDR3 extends over 14 amino acids. Between the trimmed V and J ends, which lost 1 base and 1 base, there was a span of 6 bases. The CDR3: CASSLVGGTDTQYF. Written as DNA, the CDR3 is TGTGCCAGCAGCTTAGTCGGGGGCACAGATACGCAGTATTTT.

V usage is TRBV7-3 and J usage is TRBJ1-1; 7 nucleotides align to TRBD1. Looked up from germline, CDR1 is SGHTA and CDR2 is FQGTGA. Germline trimming cut 3 bases from V and 4 bases from J; bases unmatched to any gene: 8. The CDR3 loop spans 15 amino acids. CDR3 bases: TGTGCCAGCAGCTTTAAGGGGGCCCGTGGCACTGAAGCTTTCTTT. It encodes CASSFKGARGTEAFF.

The chain uses TRBV6-5 and TRBJ2-5; D is unclear. Germline lookup yields CDR1 MNHEY and CDR2 SVGAGI. The CDR3 is made up of 15 amino acids. V lost 2 bases and J 4 bases, leaving 14 bases between the germline ends. The CDR3 sequence is CASSYNRNWGETQYF. CDR3 coding DNA: TGTGCCAGCAGTTACAACAGAAACTGGGGAGAGACCCAGTACTTC.

V gene TRBV5-1 combines with J gene TRBJ2-1, with 7 bases lining up with TRBD1. Trimming at V came to 8 bases and at J to 0 bases, leaving 8 bases not matched to a gene. The CDR3 covers 15 residues. Germline V gene sequence: CDR1 SGHRS, CDR2 YFSETQ. CDR3 residues: CASSSQGTSYNEQFF. The CDR3 nucleotides are TGCGCCAGTTCCTCACAGGGGACCTCCTACAATGAGCAGTTCTTC.

V usage is TRBV28 and J usage is TRBJ2-7; TRBD1 matches 11 bases. The V gene end was trimmed by 4 bases and the J gene end by 6 bases; junction bases not matched to a gene: 5. Per the germline V gene, CDR1 is MDHEN and CDR2 is SYDVKM. CDR3 size: 14 residues. As DNA, the CDR3 is TGTGCCAGCAGTTCGGACAGGGGGCGCGGCGAGCAGTACTTC. Translation gives CASSSDRGRGEQYF.

The V call is TRBV11-2, the J call TRBJ2-3; D may be TRBD1 (6 bases). The germline gives CDR1 SGHAT, CDR2 FQNNGV. Trimming left V 5 bases short and J 0 bases short, with 12 bases between. The CDR3 totals 15 residues. The CDR3 here is CASSHWTVSTDTQYF. Here the CDR3 DNA reads TGTGCCAGCAGCCACTGGACAGTAAGCACAGATACGCAGTATTTT. The full variable domain, in which reference TRBV11-2 and TRBJ2-3 provide the parts outside the CDR3, is EAGVAQSPRYKIIEKRQSVAFWCNPISGHATLYWYQQILGQGPKLLIQFQNNGVVDDSQLPKDRFSAERLKGVDSTLKIQPAKLEDSAVYLCASSHWTVSTDTQYFGPGTRLTVL.

This sequence joins TRBV5-4 and TRBJ1-1; D possibly corresponds to TRBD1 (6 bases). Germline assignment: CDR1 SGHNT and CDR2 YYREEE (reference sequence). With 3 bases removed from V and 0 bases from J, the gap between germline ends came to 12 bases. The length of the CDR3 is 15 residues. As DNA, the CDR3 is TGTGCCAGCAGCTCCCTAACAGGGATGAACACTGAAGCTTTCTTT. Translating it yields CASSSLTGMNTEAFF.

The V and J genes are TRBV11-2 and TRBJ2-1; 7 positions agree with TRBD2. Germline CDR1 reads SGHAT; CDR2 reads FQNNGV. The CDR3 is made up of 13 amino acids. Trimming cost V 0 bases and J 11 bases; bases outside gene matches: 4. CDR3 loop: CASSLEGRGKQFF. The CDR3, as DNA: TGTGCCAGCAGCTTAGAAGGGAGGGGAAAGCAGTTCTTC.

This chain links TRBV4-1 with TRBJ2-4; 8 nucleotides match TRBD2. J lost 7 bases, V lost 1 base, and 12 bases had no gene match. Germline V lookup: CDR1 MGHRA, CDR2 YSYEKL. This CDR3 is built from 17 residues. The CDR3 is CASSQVASGSVSNIQYF. The CDR3 DNA follows: TGCGCCAGCAGCCAAGTGGCCAGCGGGAGCGTGTCGAACATTCAGTACTTC.

The V gene is TRBV28, the J gene TRBJ1-2; TRBD1 might be the D (5 bases). Trimming left V 6 bases short and J 4 bases short, with 21 bases between. This CDR3 has 16 amino acids. Germline V gene lookup returns CDR1 MDHEN and CDR2 SYDVKM. The CDR3 coding sequence is TGTGCCAGCAGCACCGGGGCTGGGGACTCGGGCTATGGCTACACCTTC. It is translated as CASSTGAGDSGYGYTF.

As concerns this clone: Other nucleotide sequences in the sample specify the same CDR3. This chain links TRBV5-1 with TRBJ2-5; TRBD2 matches 8 bases. This CDR3 has 14 amino acids. With V trimmed by 2 bases and J by 5 bases, 5 bases remained unmatched. CDR1 is SGHRS and CDR2 is YFSETQ in the germline V gene. The CDR3 region is CASSFSGGGETQYF. CDR3 nucleotide sequence: TGCGCCAGCAGCTTCAGCGGGGGCGGGGAGACCCAGTACTTC.

The chain is built from TRBV9 and TRBJ2-1, with D hard to call. Trimming took 0 bases from V and 5 from J, leaving 12 bases between them. CDR1 and CDR2 (germline): SGDLS, YYNGEE. This CDR3 region has 15 residues. The CDR3, as DNA: TGTGCCAGCAGCGTAGCGGCGGTCAGAGACAATGAGCAGTTCTTC. Its translation: CASSVAAVRDNEQFF.